These 22 T cell receptor beta chains were all obtained from the same sample, sequenced in a study of cytomegalovirus exposure and HLA in healthy donors. The PCR had 60 Vbeta and 13 Jbeta primers. Sequenced by immunoSEQ multiplex PCR; TCRdb stores in-frame clones only, minus some. The sample totals tens of thousands of clones. The sequencing input was PBMCs. These TCRs come from a young woman in good health and CMV-seronegative.

V gene TRBV18 combines with J gene TRBJ1-3; the match to TRBD1 covers 7 bases. V trimming: 2 bases; J trimming: 0 bases; junction bases outside the gene matches: 4. Germline V lookup: CDR1 KGHSH, CDR2 LQKENI. The CDR3 is 16 residues long. In nucleotides, the CDR3 is TGTGCCAGCTCACCAGTGACAGGGACCTCTGGAAACACCATATATTTT. Amino acids: CASSPVTGTSGNTIYF.

V and J are TRBV29-1 and TRBJ2-1; 14 positions agree with TRBD2. The CDR3 has 15 residues. The ends lost 6 bases at V and 4 bases at J; junction bases unmatched: 5. Germline CDR1 is SQVTM and CDR2 is ANQGSEA. The DNA for the CDR3 is TGCAGCGTCTCAGGACTAGCGGGGGGTTACAATGAGCAGTTCTTC. Translation gives CSVSGLAGGYNEQFF.

The rearrangement links TRBV18 to TRBJ2-3, with no clear D. The CDR3 extends over 19 amino acids. Germline V gene lookup returns CDR1 KGHSH and CDR2 LQKENI. The ends were cut back, 3 bases at V and 2 bases at J, with 24 bases in the middle. The CDR3 loop is CASSPRNGLPPLSTDTQYF. The DNA for the CDR3 is TGTGCCAGCTCACCGCGAAATGGGCTACCACCCCTTTCCACAGATACGCAGTATTTT.

The chain couples TRBV7-9 to TRBJ2-7, with 8 bases lining up with TRBD2. Germline loops: CDR1 SEHNR, CDR2 FQNEAQ (reference sequence). V was pared by 3 bases and J by 4 bases, with 5 bases of the junction left unmatched. This CDR3 spans 14 amino acids. The CDR3 sequence: CASSFGGGGYEQYF. The CDR3 bases are TGTGCCAGCAGCTTCGGGGGGGGCGGGTACGAGCAGTACTTC.

The chain uses TRBV2 and TRBJ2-7, with TRBD1 matching over 7 bases. V was pared by 6 bases and J by 2 bases, with 7 bases of the junction left unmatched. The CDR3 consists of 14 residues. Germline values: CDR1 SNHLY, CDR2 FYNNEI. This chain's CDR3 is CASSSQGYAYEQYF. In nucleotides, the CDR3 is TGTGCCAGCAGCTCACAGGGGTACGCCTACGAGCAGTACTTC. The full variable domain, completed using reference TRBV2 and TRBJ2-7, is EPEVTQTPSHQVTQMGQEVILRCVPISNHLYFYWYRQILGQKVEFLVSFYNNEISEKSEIFDDQFSVERPDGSNFTLKIRSTKLEDSAMYFCASSSQGYAYEQYFGPGTRLTVT.

The genes are TRBV5-1 and TRBJ1-2, with 7 bases lining up with TRBD1. V trimming: 4 bases; J trimming: 4 bases; junction bases outside the gene matches: 7. CDR1 is SGHRS, CDR2 YFSETQ, per germline. This CDR3 has 14 residues. CDR3 nucleotides: TGCGCCAGCAGCAGCTCGACAGGGCGCTATGGCTACACCTTC. Translated: CASSSSTGRYGYTF.

This chain connects TRBV29-1 to TRBJ2-7; D remains unclear. The CDR3 runs to 13 residues. Germline V lookup: CDR1 SQVTM, CDR2 ANQGSEA. Trimming left V 5 bases short and J 6 bases short, with 17 bases between. The chain's CDR3 is CSVTSGSAVEQYF. CDR3 sequence (DNA): TGCAGCGTTACCTCCGGGTCTGCCGTCGAGCAGTACTTC.

The rearrangement links TRBV5-1 to TRBJ2-7; TRBD2 aligns across 9 bases. CDR1 is SGHRS, CDR2 YFSETQ, per germline. The V and J ends lost 2 bases and 2 bases, in that order; junction bases with no gene match: 5. The CDR3 length is 15 residues. CDR3 nucleotide sequence: TGCGCCAGCAGCTTCGGACTAGCGATCGCCTACGAGCAGTACTTC. Residues: CASSFGLAIAYEQYF.

This chain connects TRBV30 to TRBJ2-7; 10 nucleotides agree with TRBD2. The CDR3 runs 14 residues. CDR1 and CDR2 from the germline V gene are GTSNPN and SVGIG (reference sequence). The trim removed 4 bases at V and 1 base at J, leaving 4 bases unmatched. The chain's CDR3 is CAWKTSGISYEQYF. Here the CDR3 DNA reads TGTGCCTGGAAAACTAGCGGGATTTCCTACGAGCAGTACTTC. Full variable domain (missing parts from reference TRBV30 and TRBJ2-7): SQTIHQWPATLVQPVGSPLSLECTVEGTSNPNLYWYRQAAGRGLQLLFYSVGIGQISSEVPQNLSASRPQDRQFILSSKKLLLSDSGFYLCAWKTSGISYEQYFGPGTRLTVT.

The chain recombines TRBV19 with TRBJ1-1; possibly TRBD1 for D (5 bases). Germline CDR1 LNHDA, CDR2 SQIVND (reference sequence). The length of the CDR3 is 13 residues. V gave up 2 bases and J gave up 6 bases, with 10 bases separating them. The CDR3 sequence is CASSITGEPEAFF. CDR3 nucleotide sequence: TGTGCCAGTAGTATAACGGGGGAACCTGAAGCTTTCTTT.

The J gene is TRBJ1-3, the V gene TRBV18; TRBD1 aligns across 7 bases. Germline V gene sequence: CDR1 KGHSH, CDR2 LQKENI. This CDR3 contains 18 residues. V was clipped by 4 bases and J by 0 bases; unmatched bases: 12. The CDR3 coding sequence is TGTGCCAGCTCACGATATGCGGCAGGGGGAGGCTCTGGAAACACCATATATTTT. Its translation: CASSRYAAGGGSGNTIYF. Variable domain in full (rest from reference TRBV18 and TRBJ1-3): NAGVMQNPRHLVRRRGQEARLRCSPMKGHSHVYWYRQLPEEGLKFMVYLQKENIIDESGMPKERFSAEFPKEGPSILRIQQVVRGDSAAYFCASSRYAAGGGSGNTIYFGEGSWLTVV.

This chain uses TRBV27 with TRBJ1-1, with no clear D. The germline V gene encodes CDR1 MNHEY and CDR2 SMNVEV (reference sequence). V gave up 5 bases and J gave up 1 base, with 8 bases separating them. The CDR3 spans 13 residues. CDR3 DNA: TGTGCCAGCAGTAAACGAGGGAACACTGAAGCTTTCTTT. Its protein is CASSKRGNTEAFF.

The chain is built from TRBV19 and TRBJ2-2; D may be TRBD2 (6 bases). Germline V CDR1 and CDR2: LNHDA, SQIVND (reference sequence). This CDR3 is built from 14 residues. V gave up 6 bases and J gave up 4 bases, with 12 bases separating them. This CDR3 is CASSPAGITGELFF. The CDR3 DNA reads TGTGCCAGTAGCCCCGCGGGGATCACCGGGGAGCTGTTTTTT. The full variable domain, its missing parts supplied by reference TRBV19 and TRBJ2-2, is DGGITQSPKYLFRKEGQNVTLSCEQNLNHDAMYWYRQDPGQGLRLIYYSQIVNDFQKGDIAEGYSVSREKKESFPLTVTSAQKNPTAFYLCASSPAGITGELFFGEGSRLTVL.

The J gene is TRBJ1-1, the V gene TRBV6-1, with D perhaps TRBD1 (6 bases). The CDR3 sequence is 13 residues long. Trimming cost V 5 bases and J 4 bases, with 11 bases left between them. The germline V gene encodes CDR1 MNHNS and CDR2 SASEGT. The CDR3: CASSRVGGTEAFF. CDR3 bases: TGTGCCAGCAGTCGAGTAGGGGGCACTGAAGCTTTCTTT.

The chain carries TRBV6-5 and TRBJ1-1; the D is unclear. The germline V and J ends were trimmed by 6 bases and 1 base, with 12 bases remaining between them. Germline values: CDR1 MNHEY, CDR2 SVGAGI. The CDR3 consists of 14 residues. As DNA, the CDR3 is TGTGCCAGCAGCGAGGCGTTGGGGAACACTGAAGCTTTCTTT. Its protein is CASSEALGNTEAFF.

This chain links TRBV18 with TRBJ2-5; TRBD2 aligns across 9 bases. The CDR3 spans 16 residues. The germline V gene encodes CDR1 KGHSH and CDR2 LQKENI. V dropped 3 bases and J dropped 4; count of bases not matched to a gene: 9. CDR3 amino acids: CASSPPSRRGGETQYF. As DNA, the CDR3 is TGTGCCAGCTCACCGCCCTCACGGCGGGGGGGAGAGACCCAGTACTTC.

This chain uses TRBV19 with TRBJ2-7, with D perhaps TRBD2 (7 bases). Germline CDR1 LNHDA, CDR2 SQIVND (reference sequence). The CDR3 spans 12 residues. V was cut by 8 bases and J by 6 bases, with 14 bases left in between. CDR3 residues: CASSGGGGEQYF. Written as DNA, the CDR3 is TGTGCCAGTTCTGGGGGAGGGGGCGAGCAGTACTTC.

The chain recombines TRBV5-4 with TRBJ2-3; TRBD1 agrees at 9 bases. V shed 5 bases and J 0 bases; nucleotides not matched to a gene: 4. The CDR3 totals 15 residues. The germline V gene encodes CDR1 SGHNT and CDR2 YYREEE (reference sequence). The CDR3 here is CASRRDRESTDTQYF. The CDR3 DNA reads as TGTGCCAGCAGACGGGACAGGGAAAGCACAGATACGCAGTATTTT.

The chain carries TRBV6-5 and TRBJ1-5; possibly TRBD1 for D (5 bases). This CDR3 is 14 amino acids long. Trimming removed 5 bases at V and 3 bases at J, with 11 bases between. From germline, CDR1 is MNHEY and CDR2 SVGAGI. The CDR3 here is CASSRTGVNQPQHF. The DNA of the CDR3 is TGTGCCAGCAGTCGGACGGGGGTCAATCAGCCCCAGCATTTT.

The rearrangement joins TRBV29-1 to TRBJ2-3, with 7 bases fitting TRBD1. Germline V gene lookup returns CDR1 SQVTM and CDR2 ANQGSEA. V lost 4 bases to trimming and J lost 4 bases; unmatched junction nucleotides: 11. The CDR3 has 15 residues. DNA of the CDR3: TGCAGCGTTGCCCCCGACAGGGTAGGCCCAGATACGCAGTATTTT. It is translated as CSVAPDRVGPDTQYF.

J is TRBJ2-5 and V is TRBV7-2; the D is unclear. Trimming stripped 4 bases from V and 1 base from J, with 13 bases between. Germline V CDR1 and CDR2: SGHTA, FQGNSA. This CDR3 has 15 amino acids. The DNA of the CDR3 is TGTGCCAGCAGCTCCAGTCTAGTGCCCCAAGAGACCCAGTACTTC. Translated: CASSSSLVPQETQYF.

The rearrangement links TRBV5-4 to TRBJ1-2; 9 bases line up with TRBD1. Unmatched junction bases numbered 5, after V lost 4 bases and J lost 7 bases. The CDR3 extends over 13 amino acids. Germline lookup yields CDR1 SGHNT and CDR2 YYREEE (reference sequence). DNA for the CDR3: TGTGCCAGCAGCCTGGACAGGGGATCTGGCTACACCTTC. Its translation is CASSLDRGSGYTF.